The rows below give T cell receptor beta chains drawn from one sample of a study of blood T cells in healthy people across ages. TCRdb itself ran the 5' RACE reads through MiXCR, one entry per CDR3 protein. The sample carries around 900,000 distinct CDR3 sequences, roughly 51% recorded once. The sequenced sample was blood. The receptor source for this set is a woman in her sixties or seventies in good health. The conserved cysteine and the conserved F or W are not part of the CDR3 here. Each record gives: CDR3 length, J gene, V gene, CDR3 protein.

18 | TRBJ2-7 | TRBV6-1 | ASSGTPGSNSRGQLYEQY
13 | TRBJ2-3 | TRBV21-1 | ASSPDRDFTDTQY
10 | TRBJ1-6 | TRBV20-1 | SQSLSISPLH
12 | TRBJ1-5 | TRBV24-1 | ATSDPGGNQPQH
11 | TRBJ2-7 | TRBV20-1 | SARGQGDNEQY
14 | TRBJ2-1 | TRBV18 | ASSPDLSGSFYEQF
13 | TRBJ1-2 | TRBV7-2 | ASSLAGTGLGGYT
11 | TRBJ2-6 | TRBV12-3/TRBV12-4 | ASSWDGANVLT
16 | TRBJ2-6 | TRBV7-6 | ASSLEQGLSSGANVLT
15 | NA | TRBV28 | ASSLGRGTGEGETQY
10 | TRBJ1-1 | TRBV29-1 | SVNRGMSESF
13 | TRBJ2-3 | TRBV2 | ASSYRDYRTDTQY
11 | TRBJ2-1 | TRBV3-1 | ASSSGLAGYQF
13 | TRBJ2-7 | TRBV7-8 | ASSYPPGQGDEQY
14 | TRBJ2-6 | TRBV15 | ATSLRVLSGANVLT
14 | TRBJ2-7 | TRBV3-1 | ASSHLRGPTNYEQY
11 | TRBJ2-1 | TRBV12-3/TRBV12-4 | ASSRDDYNEQF